The 22 T cell receptor beta chains listed next were all sequenced from one sample in a study of CD8 T cells in Susac syndrome. It was with random hexamers that roughly 0.5 to 1 ug RNA was reverse transcribed. MiXCR, applied by TCRdb to the immunoSEQ multiplex PCR reads, yields one record per CDR3 protein. Here the sample spans 150,000 to 200,000 distinct CDR3 sequences, around 94% being singletons. The specimen was CD4+ T cells from PBMCs. The origin of the receptors is a human donor in good health.

V and J are TRBV11-1 and TRBJ2-3; D call uncertain. There are 14 residues in the CDR3. Trimming removed 1 base from V and 10 bases from J, with 15 bases in between. CDR1 is SGHAT, CDR2 FQDESV, per germline (reference sequence). CDR3 sequence (DNA): TGTGCCAGCAGCTTAGGAGACCTCCCCCGGCCGCAGTATTTT. The encoded protein is CASSLGDLPRPQYF.

The J gene is TRBJ2-5, the V gene TRBV29-1, with D maybe TRBD1 (5 bases). There are 13 residues in the CDR3. The germline V and J ends were trimmed by 2 bases and 1 base, with 8 bases remaining between them. CDR1 and CDR2 (germline): SQVTM, ANQGSEA. The chain's CDR3 is CSVEPGFQETQYF. The DNA for the CDR3 is TGCAGCGTTGAACCAGGGTTCCAAGAGACCCAGTACTTC.

The chain employs TRBV5-1 and TRBJ2-4; D gene uncertain. V dropped 0 bases and J dropped 2 bases, with 6 bases sitting between them. Germline CDR1 is SGHRS and CDR2 is YFSETQ. CDR3 length: 14 residues. The DNA for the CDR3 is TGCGCCAGCAGCTTGGACAGAACCAAAAACATTCAGTACTTC. Its translation is CASSLDRTKNIQYF.

The CDR3: CASSLVGGDTQYF. The CDR3, as DNA: TGCGCCAGCAGCTTGGTAGGGGGAGATACGCAGTATTTT. The chain joins TRBV5-1 to TRBJ2-3; TRBD1 is a possible D gene (6 bases). Trimming stripped 0 bases from V and 5 bases from J, with 7 bases between. Per germline, CDR1 SGHRS and CDR2 YFSETQ. CDR3 length: 13 amino acids.

V and J are TRBV7-9 and TRBJ2-3; a possible D gene is TRBD1 (6 bases). Trimming cost V 2 bases and J 6 bases, with 9 bases left between them. This CDR3 contains 13 residues. Germline CDR1 SEHNR, CDR2 FQNEAQ (reference sequence). The CDR3 DNA is TGTGCCAGCAGCTTATCAGGGGTGGATACGCAGTATTTT. Its protein is CASSLSGVDTQYF.

The chain recombines TRBV7-8 with TRBJ2-5; 13 bases are a match to TRBD2. After removal of 0 bases from V and 5 bases from J, the junction contained 0 bases not matched to a gene. Per the germline V gene, CDR1 is SGHVS and CDR2 is FQNEAQ. CDR3 length: 15 amino acids. CDR3: CASSLALAGGETQYF. The CDR3 DNA reads TGTGCCAGCAGCTTAGCACTAGCGGGAGGGGAGACCCAGTACTTC.

The gene calls are TRBV18 and TRBJ1-1, with D maybe TRBD1 (5 bases). The V gene lost 2 bases and the J gene lost 5 bases, with 15 bases spanning the gap. CDR3 length: 15 residues. Germline values: CDR1 KGHSH, CDR2 LQKENI. The CDR3 DNA is TGTGCCAGCTCACCATCGCAGGGCGGCATGACTGAAGCTTTCTTT. Protein sequence: CASSPSQGGMTEAFF. Filled out from reference TRBV18 and TRBJ1-1, the complete variable domain reads NAGVMQNPRHLVRRRGQEARLRCSPMKGHSHVYWYRQLPEEGLKFMVYLQKENIIDESGMPKERFSAEFPKEGPSILRIQQVVRGDSAAYFCASSPSQGGMTEAFFGQGTRLTVV.

The chain employs TRBV7-9 and TRBJ2-3; 7 nucleotides agree with TRBD2. Germline CDR1 and CDR2: SEHNR and FQNEAQ (reference sequence). The junction had 14 bases not matched to a gene; V was cut back by 5 bases and J by 6 bases. The CDR3 runs to 16 residues. CDR3 DNA: TGTGCCAGCAGCGCTACGGGCGGGGGTGATCATGATACGCAGTATTTT. As protein: CASSATGGGDHDTQYF.

This chain connects TRBV18 to TRBJ1-6, with TRBD1 identical over 10 bases. CDR1 and CDR2 from the germline V gene are KGHSH and LQKENI. The CDR3 loop spans 16 amino acids. Unmatched junction bases numbered 12, after V lost 8 bases and J lost 8 bases. CDR3 amino acids: CASPTLPGQGYSPLHF. As DNA, the CDR3 is TGTGCCAGCCCTACTCTCCCGGGACAGGGGTATTCACCCCTCCACTTT.

This sequence joins TRBV9 and TRBJ1-6, with 9 bases aligning to TRBD1. The germline V gene has CDR1 SGDLS and CDR2 YYNGEE. This CDR3 contains 18 residues. V lost 3 bases and J lost 4; bases outside the gene matches: 11. Written as DNA, the CDR3 is TGTGCCAGCAGCGCCATGCAACAGGGGGCGAGATATAATTCACCCCTCCACTTT. Translated: CASSAMQQGARYNSPLHF.

V and J are TRBV19 and TRBJ2-7; D gene ambiguous. CDR1 is LNHDA, CDR2 SQIVND, per germline (reference sequence). The CDR3 has 13 residues. Trimming cost V 5 bases and J 2 bases, with 10 bases left between them. CDR3: CASSSGPPYEQYF. CDR3 in DNA: TGTGCCAGTAGTTCAGGACCCCCCTACGAGCAGTACTTC.

V is TRBV7-2 and J is TRBJ2-1, with TRBD1 identical over 8 bases. V shed 0 bases, J shed 4 bases, and the junction held 2 bases outside the gene matches. The CDR3 consists of 15 residues. The germline gives CDR1 SGHTA, CDR2 FQGNSA. CDR3 region: CASSLAGQVYNEQFF. The CDR3 bases are TGTGCCAGCAGCTTAGCGGGACAGGTGTACAATGAGCAGTTCTTC.

This sequence joins TRBV4-2 and TRBJ1-2; D unclear. Germline CDR1 LGHNA, CDR2 YNFKEQ. V was clipped by 3 bases and J by 3 bases, with 11 bases between them. The CDR3 sequence is 14 residues long. CDR3 amino acids: CASSQGQDHYGYTF. The CDR3 DNA follows: TGTGCCAGCAGCCAGGGCCAGGATCACTATGGCTACACCTTC.

The chain combines TRBV29-1 with TRBJ2-3; D possibly corresponds to TRBD2 (7 bases). This CDR3 is built from 15 residues. The V gene's germline CDR1 is SQVTM and CDR2 ANQGSEA. With 6 bases removed from V and 2 bases from J, the gap between germline ends came to 18 bases. In DNA, the CDR3 is TGCAGCGTATCTGGAAAGGGGGGGGACACAGATACGCAGTATTTT. The encoded protein is CSVSGKGGDTDTQYF.

This clonotype showed up just once. The V gene is TRBV3-1, the J gene TRBJ1-6; TRBD1 is a possible D gene (5 bases). Deletions cut 4 bases from V and 8 bases from J, with 12 bases between. There are 14 residues in the CDR3. Germline lookup yields CDR1 LGHDT and CDR2 YNNKEL (reference sequence). The DNA of the CDR3 is TGTGCCAGCAGCCGGGGGGGGAAAGATTCACCCCTCCACTTT. This sequence encodes CASSRGGKDSPLHF.

The chain recombines TRBV9 with TRBJ1-1, with D tentatively TRBD1 (5 bases). CDR3 length equals 16 residues. Germline CDR1 reads SGDLS; CDR2 reads YYNGEE. The ends were cut back, 0 bases at V and 3 bases at J, with 15 bases in the middle. DNA for the CDR3: TGTGCCAGCAGCGTAGAAGGGAGGGGATCGTACACTGAAGCTTTCTTT. Its protein product is CASSVEGRGSYTEAFF. Full variable domain (rest looked up from reference TRBV9 and TRBJ1-1): DSGVTQTPKHLITATGQRVTLRCSPRSGDLSVYWYQQSLDQGLQFLIQYYNGEERAKGNILERFSAQQFPDLHSELNLSSLELGDSALYFCASSVEGRGSYTEAFFGQGTRLTVV.

The chain recombines TRBV18 with TRBJ2-7; possible D gene TRBD1, 6 bases. Germline lookup yields CDR1 KGHSH and CDR2 LQKENI. CDR3 length: 16 amino acids. The V end lost 3 bases, the J end lost 0 bases, and 15 bases lay between the germline ends. Here the CDR3 DNA reads TGTGCCAGCTCACCTTTCCGGGACACGAGCTCCTACGAGCAGTACTTC. This gives the protein CASSPFRDTSSYEQYF.

This clonotype was picked up a small number of times. The rearrangement joins TRBV6-5 to TRBJ2-7; D is perhaps TRBD1 (5 bases). The CDR3 has 13 amino acids. The germline V gene has CDR1 MNHEY and CDR2 SVGAGI. The V end was cut by 5 bases, the J end by 0 bases, with 8 bases between. In DNA form, the CDR3 reads TGTGCCAGCAGTAGACAGAACTCCTACGAGCAGTACTTC. It translates to CASSRQNSYEQYF.

The count of this clonotype is one. V is TRBV6-2 or TRBV6-3 and J is TRBJ2-1; 10 bases align to TRBD2. The V and J ends lost 2 bases and 0 bases, in that order; junction bases with no gene match: 4. This CDR3 has 17 residues. Germline V gene data show CDR1 as MNHEY and CDR2 as SVGEGT. The CDR3 here is CASSYRTSGLSYNEQFF. The CDR3, as DNA: TGTGCCAGCAGTTACAGGACTAGCGGTCTCTCCTACAATGAGCAGTTCTTC.

The V and J genes are TRBV15 and TRBJ2-3; 15 positions match TRBD2. Germline CDR1 is LNHNV and CDR2 is YYDKDF (reference sequence). The length of the CDR3 is 18 residues. The trim removed 4 bases at V and 4 bases at J, leaving 9 bases unmatched. DNA of the CDR3: TGTGCCACCAGCACCGGACTAGCGGGGGGGCCGGTACCAGATACGCAGTATTTT. This codes for CATSTGLAGGPVPDTQYF.

The rearrangement uses TRBV20-1 and TRBJ2-5; perhaps TRBD2 as D (6 bases). The germline V and J ends were trimmed by 1 base and 1 base, with 16 bases remaining between them. Germline CDR1 and CDR2: DFQATT and SNEGSKA (reference sequence). This CDR3 comprises 16 residues. CDR3 nucleotide sequence: TGCAGTGCTAGAGCCCCGCTAGGGACTCCCCAAGAGACCCAGTACTTC. It codes for CSARAPLGTPQETQYF.

This chain links TRBV6-6 with TRBJ1-1; no reliable D call. Trimming removed 0 bases from V and 6 bases from J, with 5 bases in between. Per the germline V gene, CDR1 is MNHNY and CDR2 is SVGAGI (reference sequence). The CDR3 runs to 12 residues. CDR3 loop: CASSYSGAEAFF. The CDR3 DNA reads TGTGCCAGCAGTTACTCGGGAGCTGAAGCTTTCTTT.